This T cell receptor (beta chain) comes out of a study of glioma-infiltrating T cells after dendritic cell vaccination (dated by TCRdb to 2015 to 2016). Describing the broader study: The cohort included some 15 glioblastoma patients drawn from Phase I and II dendritic cell vaccination trials, of whom 9 were newly diagnosed and 6 had recurrent disease. Between the early 2000s and the early 2010s, the patients were given dendritic cell vaccination pulsed with autologous tumor lysate. To make the vaccine, monocyte-derived dendritic cells were cultured for roughly seven days with IL-4 and GM-CSF and then pulsed overnight with autologous tumor lysate. Each patient was given three intradermal dendritic cell vaccine injections, spaced two weeks apart, in the arm below the axilla. Tumor-infiltrating lymphocyte content was quantified and tumor and blood repertoires were compared in dendritic cell-vaccinated glioblastoma patients by deep sequencing of TCR beta CDR3 regions. Survival after dendritic cell vaccination was correlated with TCR sequencing metrics, such as TIL content and the overlap between tumor and blood repertoires. Study-wide findings and limitations: The cohort was small and heterogeneous, few patients had complete blood and tumor sets, and even fewer had initial-recurrent tumor pairs. No direct relationship between TCR clonality and survival was found, suggesting that a diverse polyclonal response may matter. The three-group TCR overlap response model was described as speculative and requiring prospective validation. Higher estimated pretreatment TIL content predicted longer time to progression and overall survival after dendritic cell vaccination.

Using the immunoSEQ assay, TCRB CDR3 regions were amplified from roughly 2.1 micrograms of genomic DNA, or from all available DNA when less than that was on hand. For multiplex PCR, 60 forward primers for TCR V beta segments and 13 reverse primers for J beta segments were used. To estimate reads per starting template, synthetic control templates were spiked into each sample at limiting dilution. The Illumina HiSeq System generated 87 bp sequencing reads. Turning to the authors' computational methods: PCR and sequencing errors were removed by merging closely related sequences with a nearest neighbor algorithm. TCR overlap was defined as the percentage of unique tumor TCR beta sequences that were also found in the peripheral blood of the same patient. As stored in TCRdb, this immuneACCESS dataset retains in-frame rearrangements with V and J assigned. A fraction of the clones does not appear; measured against another copy, unresolved V genes explain less than half of the discrepancy, and the remainder lacks a known reason. V and J calls and clone size come straight from that table; D and trimming were deduced from the DNA. Here the sample has approximately 110,000 clones; almost 90% occur a single time. Of the sample, over 2.5% is held by the ten largest clones.

What the time point label conveys for this sample: after dendritic cell vaccination, including at tumor progression/relapse. To be selected, patients needed enough residual fresh-frozen tumor tissue and more than two years of available survival data. Although molecular status otherwise differed among the glioblastoma patients, no patient had an isocitrate dehydrogenase mutation. PBMC collection took place before vaccination, two weeks after the third vaccination, and at tumor progression if progression occurred. The Qiagen DNeasy Blood extraction Kit was used to extract genomic DNA. The count of this clone is one. The antigen it binds to is not known. Base qualities were left out, and no much larger clone turns up one base away. Cut back by 10 bases and 2 bases, the V and J ends lie 21 bases apart. CDR1 SEHNR and CDR2 FQNEAQ were looked up in the germline V gene (reference sequence). The CDR3 has 15 amino acids, counting the end cysteine and phenylalanine. The sequence is cut down to CDR3 DNA, 45 bases in frame from base 1.

This material consisted of blood, taken after dendritic cell vaccination. This clonotype was sampled from a human donor with glioblastoma. Rearrangement joined TRBV7-9 to TRBJ2-7; the best D guess is TRBD2, with 6 bases matching. The CDR3 here reads CAIEQSGAGTYEQYF. The bases are TGTGCCATCGAACAATCCGGGGCGGGAACCTACGAGCAGTACTTC.